Below, one TCR beta chain is given with its context. The germline gene is not matched at one end of the junction; a read error may be the cause. The germline gives CDR1 SNHLY, CDR2 FYNNEI. This CDR3 is built from 12 residues. 60 Vbeta and 13 Jbeta primers were used in PCR. This table comes from immunoSEQ multiplex PCR, and its TCRdb copy is limited to in-frame clones, with some not included. The sample includes about 32,000 clones. This sample is drawn from a study of cytomegalovirus exposure and HLA in healthy donors. The sequenced sample consisted of PBMCs. The chain carries TRBV2 and TRBJ1-2; D is possibly TRBD1 (5 bases). This TCR was recovered from a female donor in good health and CMV-seronegative. In nucleotides, the CDR3 is TGTGCCAGCAGAGAAGGGACTTATGGCTACACCTTC. Its translation is CASREGTYGYTF.